The following is a TCR beta chain sequence with its context. These data come from a study of shared clonotypes between healthy human individuals. Sequencing used immunoSEQ multiplex PCR; TCRdb keeps in-frame clones, though not all of them. The sample lists 1,500,000 or so clones, approximately 98.5% seen once, with 0.36% in the top ten. In germline, CDR1 is MDHEN, CDR2 SYDVKM. The V end was cut by 8 bases, the J end by 1 base, with 8 bases between. This CDR3 is 13 amino acids long. Sequences were obtained from naive CD4+ T cells sorted from blood. Documented subset: CD45RA+ positively selected. The chain carries TRBV28 and TRBJ2-2; the D gene is possibly TRBD2 (5 bases). The sequence was obtained from a young man in good health. The CDR3: CASPRGNTGELFF. CDR3 coding DNA: TGTGCCAGCCCACGGGGGAACACCGGGGAGCTGTTTTTT.